Listed here are 14 T cell receptor beta chains from one sample, sequenced in a study of PD-1 blockade in classical Hodgkin lymphoma. Repertoires were generated with immunoSEQ multiplex PCR, while TCRdb's copy carries only in-frame clones and drops some. The sample contains about 93,000 clones, 80% to 95% of which appear only once. Exposure to brentuximab vedotin varied, and each patient had relapsed following autologous stem cell transplantation. The sequenced sample was peripheral blood mononuclear cells (PBMCs), obtained before the second cycle of nivolumab. The receptor source for this set is a human donor with classical Hodgkin lymphoma.

The V and J genes are TRBV11-2 and TRBJ1-2; D ambiguous. Germline V gene sequence: CDR1 SGHAT, CDR2 FQNNGV. The germline V and J ends were trimmed by 0 bases and 0 bases, with 11 bases remaining between them. This CDR3 contains 16 residues. CDR3 protein: CASSLEFGLANYGYTF. As DNA, the CDR3 is TGTGCCAGCAGCTTAGAGTTCGGGTTAGCTAACTATGGCTACACCTTC.

J is TRBJ1-2 and V is TRBV19, with 8 bases fitting TRBD1. V lost 6 bases, J lost 7 bases, and 4 bases stayed unmatched. The CDR3 length is 12 residues. Per germline, CDR1 LNHDA and CDR2 SQIVND (reference sequence). CDR3 sequence: CASRAGGSGYTF. The CDR3 bases are TGTGCCAGTAGGGCAGGGGGCAGTGGCTACACCTTC.

This rearrangement joins TRBV5-1 to TRBJ2-5, with a tentative D call TRBD1 (6 bases). The CDR3 is made up of 17 amino acids. Between the trimmed V and J ends, which lost 3 bases and 0 bases, there was a span of 18 bases. Per germline, CDR1 SGHRS and CDR2 YFSETQ. The CDR3 protein is CASSWDKNQQYQETQYF. DNA of the CDR3: TGCGCCAGCAGCTGGGACAAAAACCAGCAGTACCAAGAGACCCAGTACTTC.

With respect to this clone: A junction end diverges from the germline sequence, so it may reflect a read error. The rearrangement uses TRBV6-1 and TRBJ1-3; D possibly corresponds to TRBD1 (6 bases). Germline V lookup: CDR1 MNHNS, CDR2 SASEGT. This CDR3 is built from 12 residues. In DNA, the CDR3 is TGCCCGAGGGGGGGAAGAAGAAACACCATATATTTT. Amino acids: CPRGGRRNTIYF.

The chain links TRBV30 to TRBJ1-1; TRBD1 might be the D (5 bases). The CDR3 consists of 15 residues. Per germline, CDR1 GTSNPN and CDR2 SVGIG (reference sequence). V was shortened by 4 bases and J by 6 bases, with 21 bases between the two germline ends. DNA for the CDR3: TGTGCCTGGAAGCCAGGGTTTAATTTTTCTTCTGAAGCTTTCTTT. It encodes CAWKPGFNFSSEAFF.

The chain is built from TRBV11-2 and TRBJ1-1; D gene unclear. The CDR3 totals 15 residues. Trimming took 1 base from V and 1 from J, leaving 10 bases between them. CDR1 and CDR2 from the germline V gene are SGHAT and FQNNGV. CDR3 region: CASSLVFPPNTEAFF. CDR3 bases: TGTGCCAGCAGCTTAGTTTTTCCCCCGAACACTGAAGCTTTCTTT.

The CDR3 is CASSPRVRISDTEAFF. The DNA of the CDR3 is TGTGCCAGCAGCCCCCGAGTTAGGATATCGGACACTGAAGCTTTCTTT. The chain has TRBV27 and TRBJ1-1; D remains ambiguous. The CDR3 spans 16 residues. Germline CDR1 MNHEY, CDR2 SMNVEV (reference sequence). V was shortened by 6 bases and J by 3 bases, with 20 bases between the two germline ends.

The chain employs TRBV6-5 and TRBJ2-1; D perhaps matches TRBD1 (6 bases). Germline lookup yields CDR1 MNHEY and CDR2 SVGAGI. The V end was cut by 6 bases, the J end by 4 bases, with 16 bases between. This CDR3 region has 15 residues. The CDR3 here is CASRPVGGWYNEQFF. The CDR3 DNA is TGTGCCAGCAGGCCAGTTGGGGGCTGGTACAATGAGCAGTTCTTC.

The J gene is TRBJ2-7, the V gene TRBV29-1; the D gene is possibly TRBD2 (5 bases). V was trimmed by 4 bases and J by 0 bases, leaving 13 bases between them. From germline, CDR1 is SQVTM and CDR2 ANQGSEA. The CDR3 is made up of 14 amino acids. The DNA of the CDR3 is TGCAGCGTTGTCTCTCCGGGGAGCTCCTACGAGCAGTACTTC. Amino acids: CSVVSPGSSYEQYF.

This CDR3 reads CASSLDALIPFF. CDR3 DNA: TGTGCCAGCAGCTTAGATGCGCTCATCCCGTTCTTC. V and J are TRBV7-9 and TRBJ2-1; D unclear. CDR1 and CDR2 (germline): SEHNR, FQNEAQ (reference sequence). This CDR3 has 12 amino acids. The V end lost 1 base, the J end lost 15 bases, and 13 bases lay between the germline ends. Together with reference TRBV7-9 and TRBJ2-1, the CDR3 gives the full variable domain: DTGVSQNPRHKITKRGQNVTFRCDPISEHNRLYWYRQTLGQGPEFLTYFQNEAQLEKSRLLSDRFSAERPKGSFSTLEIQRTEQGDSAMYLCASSLDALIPFFGPGTRLTVL.

The CDR3 loop is CASIRTYIPQHF. The CDR3 DNA reads as TGTGCCAGCATTAGGACGTACATCCCACAGCATTTT. The chain uses TRBV6-6 and TRBJ1-5; D gene uncertain. V lost 7 bases and J 13 bases, leaving 17 bases between the germline ends. The CDR3 covers 12 residues. Germline lookup yields CDR1 MNHNY and CDR2 SVGAGI (reference sequence).

V is TRBV14 and J is TRBJ2-7; no reliable D call. This CDR3 contains 14 residues. In germline, CDR1 is SGHDN, CDR2 FVKESK. V was shortened by 7 bases and J by 0 bases, with 13 bases between the two germline ends. DNA of the CDR3: TGTGCCAGCACCCTCGGCCCGTTCTCCTACGAGCAGTACTTC. Protein product: CASTLGPFSYEQYF.

The chain couples TRBV7-9 to TRBJ1-3, with D unresolved. Germline V gives CDR1 SEHNR, CDR2 FQNEAQ (reference sequence). V was trimmed by 2 bases and J by 8 bases, leaving 10 bases between them. This CDR3 region has 13 residues. CDR3 residues: CASSLRDTDTIYF. Written as DNA, the CDR3 is TGTGCCAGCAGCTTAAGGGATACCGACACCATATATTTT.

V usage is TRBV5-1 and J usage is TRBJ2-2; a possible D gene is TRBD2 (6 bases). Trimming cost V 3 bases and J 3 bases, with 12 bases left between them. CDR1 is SGHRS and CDR2 is YFSETQ in the germline V gene. The CDR3 covers 15 residues. In DNA form, the CDR3 reads TGCGCCAGCAGCTGGGGACTCCAGGACACCGGGGAGCTGTTTTTT. The encoded protein is CASSWGLQDTGELFF. The complete variable domain, with remaining parts taken from reference TRBV5-1 and TRBJ2-2, reads KAGVTQTPRYLIKTRGQQVTLSCSPISGHRSVSWYQQTPGQGLQFLFEYFSETQRNKGNFPGRFSGRQFSNSRSEMNVSTLELGDSALYLCASSWGLQDTGELFFGEGSRLTVL.